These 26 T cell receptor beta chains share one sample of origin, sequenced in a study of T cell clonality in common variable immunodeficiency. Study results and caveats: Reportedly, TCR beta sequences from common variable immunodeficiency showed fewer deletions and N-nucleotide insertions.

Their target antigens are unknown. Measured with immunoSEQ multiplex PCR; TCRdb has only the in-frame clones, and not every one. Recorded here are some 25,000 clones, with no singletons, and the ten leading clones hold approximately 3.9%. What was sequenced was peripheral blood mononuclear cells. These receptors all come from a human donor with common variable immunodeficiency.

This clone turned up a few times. CDR3 DNA, as far as it was read: TGCGCCAGCAGACGGCACCGGACTAGCGGCGGGGGCGAG. Translating it yields CASRRHRTSGGGE. The full CDR3 protein is CASRRHRTSGGGEQYF. The chain recombines TRBV5-1 with TRBJ2-7, with TRBD2 identical over 10 bases. Read data end 3 residues before the CDR3 end; the end is taken from the germline J gene. Trimming at V came to 5 bases and at J to 6 bases, leaving 14 bases not matched to a gene. The CDR3 spans 16 residues. Germline values: CDR1 SGHRS, CDR2 YFSETQ. The whole variable domain, remainder taken from reference TRBV5-1 and TRBJ2-7, is KAGVTQTPRYLIKTRGQQVTLSCSPISGHRSVSWYQQTPGQGLQFLFEYFSETQRNKGNFPGRFSGRQFSNSRSEMNVSTLELGDSALYLCASRRHRTSGGGEQYFGPGTRLTVT.

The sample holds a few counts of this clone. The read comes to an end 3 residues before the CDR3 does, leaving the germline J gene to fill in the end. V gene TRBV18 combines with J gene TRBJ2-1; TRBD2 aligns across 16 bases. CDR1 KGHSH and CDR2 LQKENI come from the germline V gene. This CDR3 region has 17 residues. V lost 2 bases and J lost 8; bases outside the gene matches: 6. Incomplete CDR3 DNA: TGTGCCAGCTCACCAGCTCGGGGACTAGCGGGAGGGGATGAG. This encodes CASSPARGLAGGDE. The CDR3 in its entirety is CASSPARGLAGGDEQFF.

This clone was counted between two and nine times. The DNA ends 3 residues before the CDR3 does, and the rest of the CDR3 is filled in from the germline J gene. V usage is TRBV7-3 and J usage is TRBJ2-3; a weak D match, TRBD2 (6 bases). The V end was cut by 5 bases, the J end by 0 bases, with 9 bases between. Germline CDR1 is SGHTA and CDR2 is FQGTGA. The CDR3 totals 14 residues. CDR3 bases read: TGTGCCAGCAGCCGGAGCGGGAGCACAGATACG. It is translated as CASSRSGSTDT. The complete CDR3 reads CASSRSGSTDTQYF.

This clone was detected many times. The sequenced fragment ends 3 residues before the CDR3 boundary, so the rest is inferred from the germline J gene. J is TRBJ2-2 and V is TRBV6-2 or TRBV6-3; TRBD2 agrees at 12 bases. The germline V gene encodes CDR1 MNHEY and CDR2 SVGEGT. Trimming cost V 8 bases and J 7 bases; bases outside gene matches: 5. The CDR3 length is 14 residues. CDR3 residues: CASATSGSIGELFF. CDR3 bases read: TGTGCCAGCGCGACTAGCGGGAGCATCGGGGAG.

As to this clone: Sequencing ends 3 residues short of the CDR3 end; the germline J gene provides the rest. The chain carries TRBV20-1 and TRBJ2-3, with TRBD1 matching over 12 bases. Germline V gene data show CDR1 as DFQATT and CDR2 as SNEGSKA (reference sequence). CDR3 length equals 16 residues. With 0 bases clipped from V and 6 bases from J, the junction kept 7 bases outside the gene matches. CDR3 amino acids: CSAREVGTGGLDTQYF. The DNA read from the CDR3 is TGCAGTGCTAGAGAGGTCGGGACAGGGGGCCTTGATACG.

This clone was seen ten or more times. The CDR3 protein is CASSPLGTGGGALETQYF. The part of the CDR3 DNA that was read is TGTGCCAGTAGTCCCTTAGGGACCGGAGGGGGGGCTCTGGAGACC. This chain links TRBV19 with TRBJ2-5; a possible D gene is TRBD2 (7 bases). The read falls 3 residues short of the CDR3 end, and the missing part is taken from the germline J gene. This CDR3 region has 18 residues. Germline V CDR1 and CDR2: LNHDA, SQIVND (reference sequence). The ends were cut back, 5 bases at V and 5 bases at J, with 27 bases in the middle.

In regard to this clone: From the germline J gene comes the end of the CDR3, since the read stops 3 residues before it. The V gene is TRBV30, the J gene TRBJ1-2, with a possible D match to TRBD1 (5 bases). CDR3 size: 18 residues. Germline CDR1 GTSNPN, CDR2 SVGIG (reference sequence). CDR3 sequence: CAWSVGRAWRGPFRGYTF. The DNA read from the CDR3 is TGTGCCTGGAGTGTAGGACGTGCATGGCGGGGACCCTTTAGAGGC.

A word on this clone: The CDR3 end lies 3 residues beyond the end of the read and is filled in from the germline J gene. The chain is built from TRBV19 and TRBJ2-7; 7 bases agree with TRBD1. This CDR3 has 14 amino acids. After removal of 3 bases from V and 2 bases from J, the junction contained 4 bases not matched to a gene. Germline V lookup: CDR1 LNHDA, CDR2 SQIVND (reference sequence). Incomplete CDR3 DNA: TGTGCCAGTAGTATGGCAGGGACAGCCTACGAG. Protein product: CASSMAGTAYE. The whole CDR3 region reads CASSMAGTAYEQYF.

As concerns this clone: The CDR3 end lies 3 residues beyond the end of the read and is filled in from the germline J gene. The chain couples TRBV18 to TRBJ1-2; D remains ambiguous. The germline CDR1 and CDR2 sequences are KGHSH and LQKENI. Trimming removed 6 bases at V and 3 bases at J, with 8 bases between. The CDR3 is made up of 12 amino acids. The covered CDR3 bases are TGTGCCAGCTCCGGTATCGACTATGGC. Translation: CASSGIDYG. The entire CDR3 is CASSGIDYGYTF.

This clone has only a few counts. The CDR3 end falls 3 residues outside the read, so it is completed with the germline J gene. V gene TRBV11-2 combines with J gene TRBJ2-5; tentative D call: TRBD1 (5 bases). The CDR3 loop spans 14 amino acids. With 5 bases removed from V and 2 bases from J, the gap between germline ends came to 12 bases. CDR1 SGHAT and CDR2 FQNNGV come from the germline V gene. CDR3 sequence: CASSQGAAQETQYF. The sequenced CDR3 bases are TGTGCCAGCAGCCAAGGGGCCGCACAAGAGACC.

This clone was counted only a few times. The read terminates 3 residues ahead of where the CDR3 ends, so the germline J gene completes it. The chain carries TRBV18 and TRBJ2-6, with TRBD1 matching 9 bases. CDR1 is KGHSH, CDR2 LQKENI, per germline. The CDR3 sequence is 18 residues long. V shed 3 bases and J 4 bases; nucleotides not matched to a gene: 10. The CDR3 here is CASSPVPGQGAGANVLTF. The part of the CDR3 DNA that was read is TGTGCCAGCTCACCCGTCCCGGGACAGGGTGCCGGGGCCAACGTC.

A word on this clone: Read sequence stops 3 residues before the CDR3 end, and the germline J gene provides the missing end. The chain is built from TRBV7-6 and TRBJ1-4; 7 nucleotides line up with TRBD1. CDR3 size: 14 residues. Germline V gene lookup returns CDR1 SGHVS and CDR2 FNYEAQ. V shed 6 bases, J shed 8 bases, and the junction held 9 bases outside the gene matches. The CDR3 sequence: CASSGEGGGEKLFF. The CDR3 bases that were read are TGTGCCAGCAGTGGGGAAGGGGGCGGCGAAAAA. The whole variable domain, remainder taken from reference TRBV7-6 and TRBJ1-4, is GAGVSQSPRYKVTKRGQDVALRCDPISGHVSLYWYRQALGQGPEFLTYFNYEAQQDKSGLPNDRFSAERPEGSISTLTIQRTEQRDSAMYRCASSGEGGGEKLFFGSGTQLSVL.

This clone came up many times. The covered CDR3 bases are TGTGCCAGCAGCTTTAGCGCGTCAGCCTACGAG. It translates to CASSFSASAYE. The entire CDR3 reads CASSFSASAYEQYF. The chain recombines TRBV7-2 with TRBJ2-7, with D possibly being TRBD2 (5 bases). The read terminates 3 residues before the CDR3 end, so the remaining end is supplied by the germline J gene. This CDR3 spans 14 amino acids. Germline CDR1 SGHTA, CDR2 FQGNSA. V was trimmed by 3 bases and J by 2 bases, leaving 11 bases between them.

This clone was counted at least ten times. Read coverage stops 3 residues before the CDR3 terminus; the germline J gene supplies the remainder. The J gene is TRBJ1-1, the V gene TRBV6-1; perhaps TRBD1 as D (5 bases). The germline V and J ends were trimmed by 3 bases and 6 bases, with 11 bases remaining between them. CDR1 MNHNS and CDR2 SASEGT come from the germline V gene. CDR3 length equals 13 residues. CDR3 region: CASSEGGDAEAFF. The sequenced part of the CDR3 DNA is TGTGCCAGCAGTGAGGGGGGGGACGCTGAA.

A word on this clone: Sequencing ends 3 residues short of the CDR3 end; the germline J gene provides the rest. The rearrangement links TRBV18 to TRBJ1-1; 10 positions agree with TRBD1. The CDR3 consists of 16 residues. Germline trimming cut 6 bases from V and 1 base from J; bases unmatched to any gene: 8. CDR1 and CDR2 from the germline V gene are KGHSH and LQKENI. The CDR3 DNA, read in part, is TGTGCCAGCTCCGTGACGACAGGGGGCTCGAACACTGAA. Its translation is CASSVTTGGSNTE. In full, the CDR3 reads CASSVTTGGSNTEAFF.

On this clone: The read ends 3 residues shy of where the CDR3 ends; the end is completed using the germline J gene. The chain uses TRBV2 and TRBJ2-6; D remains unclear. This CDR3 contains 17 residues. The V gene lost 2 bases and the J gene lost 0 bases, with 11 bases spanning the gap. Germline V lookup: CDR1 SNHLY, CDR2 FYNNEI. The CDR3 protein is CASSEPTRYSGANVLTF. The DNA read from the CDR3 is TGTGCCAGCAGTGAACCGACAAGATACTCTGGGGCCAACGTC.

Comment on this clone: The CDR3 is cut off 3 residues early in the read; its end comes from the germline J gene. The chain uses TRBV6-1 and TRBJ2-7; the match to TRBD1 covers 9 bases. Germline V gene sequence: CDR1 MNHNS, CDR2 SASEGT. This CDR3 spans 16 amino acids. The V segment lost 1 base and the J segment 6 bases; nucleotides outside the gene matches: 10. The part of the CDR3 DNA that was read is TGTGCCAGCAGTGAAGGGCTCGCACAGGGGGCAAGCGAG. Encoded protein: CASSEGLAQGASE. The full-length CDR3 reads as CASSEGLAQGASEQYF.

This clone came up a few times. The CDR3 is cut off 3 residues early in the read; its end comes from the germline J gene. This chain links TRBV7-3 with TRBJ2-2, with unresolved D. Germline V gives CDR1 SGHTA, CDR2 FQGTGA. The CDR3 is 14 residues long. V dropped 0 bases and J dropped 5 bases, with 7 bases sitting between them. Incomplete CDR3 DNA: TGTGCCAGCAGCTTAACCTCGACTACCGGGGAG. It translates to CASSLTSTTGE. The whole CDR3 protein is CASSLTSTTGELFF.

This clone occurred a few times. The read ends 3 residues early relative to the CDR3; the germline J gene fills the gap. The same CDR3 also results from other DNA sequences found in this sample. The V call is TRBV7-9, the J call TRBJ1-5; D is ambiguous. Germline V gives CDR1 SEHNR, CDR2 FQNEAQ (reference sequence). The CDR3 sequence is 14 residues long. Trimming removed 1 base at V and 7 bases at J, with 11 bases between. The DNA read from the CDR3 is TGTGCCAGCAGCTTAGAAGGTGGCGGGCAGCCC. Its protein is CASSLEGGGQP. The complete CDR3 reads CASSLEGGGQPQHF.

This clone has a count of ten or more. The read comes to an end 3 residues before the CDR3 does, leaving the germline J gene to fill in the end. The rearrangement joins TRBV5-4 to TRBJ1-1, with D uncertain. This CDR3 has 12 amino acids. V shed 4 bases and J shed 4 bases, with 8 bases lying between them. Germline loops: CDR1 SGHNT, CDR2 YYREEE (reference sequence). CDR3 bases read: TGTGCCAGCAGCCAGAGAGGCACTGAA. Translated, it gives CASSQRGTE. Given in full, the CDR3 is CASSQRGTEAFF.

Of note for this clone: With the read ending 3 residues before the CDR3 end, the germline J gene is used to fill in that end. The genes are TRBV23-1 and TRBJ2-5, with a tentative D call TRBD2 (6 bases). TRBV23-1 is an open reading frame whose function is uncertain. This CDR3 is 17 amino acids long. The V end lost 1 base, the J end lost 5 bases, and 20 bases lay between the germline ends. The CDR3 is CASSQFHVAETGETQYF. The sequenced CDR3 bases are TGCGCCAGCAGTCAATTTCACGTAGCGGAGACGGGGGAGACC.

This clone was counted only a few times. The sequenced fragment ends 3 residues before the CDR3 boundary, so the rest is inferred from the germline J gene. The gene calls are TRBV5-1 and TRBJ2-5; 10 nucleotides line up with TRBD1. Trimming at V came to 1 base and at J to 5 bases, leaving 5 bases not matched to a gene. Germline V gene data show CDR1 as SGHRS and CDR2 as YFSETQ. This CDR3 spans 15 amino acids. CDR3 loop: CASSLRTGGVETQYF. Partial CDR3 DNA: TGCGCCAGCAGCTTGAGGACAGGGGGGGTGGAGACC.

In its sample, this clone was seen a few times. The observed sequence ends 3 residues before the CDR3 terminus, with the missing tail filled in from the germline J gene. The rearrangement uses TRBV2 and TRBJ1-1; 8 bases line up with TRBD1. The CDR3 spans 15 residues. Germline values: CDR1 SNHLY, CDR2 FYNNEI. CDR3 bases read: TGTGCCAGCAGTGAAGACCTAAGGACAGGGAGAGGA. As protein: CASSEDLRTGRG. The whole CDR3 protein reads CASSEDLRTGRGAFF. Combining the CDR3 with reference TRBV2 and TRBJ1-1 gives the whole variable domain EPEVTQTPSHQVTQMGQEVILRCVPISNHLYFYWYRQILGQKVEFLVSFYNNEISEKSEIFDDQFSVERPDGSNFTLKIRSTKLEDSAMYFCASSEDLRTGRGAFFGQGTRLTVV.

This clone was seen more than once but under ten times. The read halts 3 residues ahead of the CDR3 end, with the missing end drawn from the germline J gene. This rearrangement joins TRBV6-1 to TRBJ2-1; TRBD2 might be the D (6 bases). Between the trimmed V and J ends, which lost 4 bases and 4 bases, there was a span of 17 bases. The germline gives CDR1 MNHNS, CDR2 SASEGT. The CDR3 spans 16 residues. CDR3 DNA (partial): TGTGCCAGCAGTGGGAGGGCACAGCTACTTTACAATGAG. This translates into CASSGRAQLLYNE. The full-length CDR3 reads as CASSGRAQLLYNEQFF.

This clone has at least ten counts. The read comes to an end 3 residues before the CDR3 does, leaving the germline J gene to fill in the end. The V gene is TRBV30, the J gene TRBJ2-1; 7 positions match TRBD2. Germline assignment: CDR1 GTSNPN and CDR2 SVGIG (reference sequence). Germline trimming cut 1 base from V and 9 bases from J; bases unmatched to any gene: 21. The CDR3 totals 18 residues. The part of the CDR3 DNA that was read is TGTGCCTGGAGTGCAGCCCCCTTCCGTGGGAGGGCCGCGGGTGAG. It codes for CAWSAAPFRGRAAGE. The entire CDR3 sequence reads CAWSAAPFRGRAAGEQFF. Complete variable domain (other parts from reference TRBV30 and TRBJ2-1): SQTIHQWPATLVQPVGSPLSLECTVEGTSNPNLYWYRQAAGRGLQLLFYSVGIGQISSEVPQNLSASRPQDRQFILSSKKLLLSDSGFYLCAWSAAPFRGRAAGEQFFGPGTRLTVL.

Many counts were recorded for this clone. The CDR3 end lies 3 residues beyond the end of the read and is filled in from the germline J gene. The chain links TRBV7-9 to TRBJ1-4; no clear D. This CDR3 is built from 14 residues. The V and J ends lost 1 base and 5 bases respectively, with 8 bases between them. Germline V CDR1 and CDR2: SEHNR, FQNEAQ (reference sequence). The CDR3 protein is CASSLVNTNEKLFF. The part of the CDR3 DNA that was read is TGTGCCAGCAGCTTAGTTAACACCAATGAAAAA.